The clone carrying this T cell receptor (beta chain) was counted once. One base separates it from a far larger clone, so it is likely a read error. Time point meaning: newly diagnosed GD, antithyroid drugs for less than 3 months. Generation of the TCR library employed RNA extracted from PBMCs. It was by American Thyroid Association guidelines that Graves' disease was diagnosed. Xi'an, China, was home to the endocrinology department that provided patients. This sample stems from a study of regulatory T cells in long-lasting Graves disease. The overall study: The antithyroid drugs taken by newly diagnosed Graves' patients had been used for under 3 months.

Arm-PCR with iRepertoire HTBI primers amplified the CDR3 regions for these TCR beta libraries. TCRdb reprocessed the multiplex PCR reads with MiXCR, giving one entry per CDR3 protein. Counted here are under 300,000 distinct CDR3 sequences, roughly a fifth occurring once; the ten biggest clones make up approximately 13%. Sequenced material: peripheral blood mononuclear cells (PBMCs), taken at new diagnosis, from a patient treated with antithyroid drugs. The clonotype originates from a female donor with Graves disease.

CDR3 bases: TGCGCCAGCAGCCCCAGCTTCATGCTGTCCAATGAGCAGTTCTTC. It specifies CASSPSFMLSNEQFF. The chain uses TRBV5-5 and TRBJ2-1; D not certain. CDR1 is SGHKS and CDR2 is YYEKEE in the germline V gene (reference sequence). The CDR3 loop spans 15 amino acids.